The T cell receptor (beta chain) described here comes from a study of T cell repertoires in cytomegalovirus infection. General observations from the study: Dominating the ex vivo response were TCR beta clonotypes that were CMV-specific and HLA-C-restricted.

Many counts were recorded for this clonotype. Its target is not known. Each CDR3 protein gets one entry after TCRdb re-called the reads with MiXCR. The repertoire holds tens of thousands of distinct CDR3 sequences, with over 3.5% as singletons. CDR3 length: 11 amino acids. The V end lost 6 bases, the J end lost 7 bases, and 10 bases lay between the germline ends. The germline CDR1 and CDR2 sequences are DFQATT and SNEGSKA (reference sequence). The sequence was obtained from a human donor in good health (CMV status not recorded). Some clones in this sample may be carry-over from other donors' samples. This chain links TRBV20-1 with TRBJ2-1; TRBD2 is a possible D gene (5 bases). The specimen sequenced was PBMCs. The DNA of the CDR3 is TGCAGTGCCTCTTGGGAGAATGAGCAGTTCTTC. Its protein is CSASWENEQFF.